Reported below is one T cell receptor beta chain. Its antigen is not identified. The sorted conventional CD4 T cells were gated as CD4+CD127+. This entry is derived from a study of B cell selection in AIRE deficiency. Study-level results: Patient Tconv and Treg cells showed healthy-like TCRBV usage, CDR3 length, diversity. CDR3s were shorter in shared Treg sequences, reflecting few non-templated nucleotide insertions.

Some clones are missing from TCRdb's copy, which holds only in-frame ones; the method was immunoSEQ multiplex PCR. Here the sample spans roughly 25,000 clones, around 95% being singletons. The receptor was isolated from a human donor in good health. Sequencing was done on a sample of CD4+CD127+ conventional T cells sorted from PBMCs.

The CDR3 bases are TGTGCCATCAGTGCTCCTAGCTCCTACAATGAGCAGTTCTTC. Its translation is CAISAPSSYNEQFF. This chain links TRBV10-3 with TRBJ2-1; D uncertain. Trimming took off 4 bases at V and 0 bases at J, with 7 bases between the two ends. CDR3 length: 14 residues. Germline values: CDR1 ENHRY, CDR2 SYGVKD.